The present entry profiles one T cell receptor beta chain with its context. The target antigen is unknown. Clones were sequenced by immunoSEQ multiplex PCR, and TCRdb holds only the in-frame ones, with some missing. The table lists around 100,000 clones, approximately 92% of them singletons. This sample is drawn from a study of CD4+ T cells in melanoma. Findings of the study overall: CD8+ T cell, macrophage and B cell function reportedly correlated with neoantigen-specific CD4+ T cells.

This CDR3 has 13 amino acids. Trimming took off 0 bases at V and 1 base at J, with 5 bases between the two ends. Germline CDR1 reads SGDLS; CDR2 reads YYNGEE. Source material: peripheral blood. This receptor was taken from a human donor with melanoma. The gene calls are TRBV9 and TRBJ2-7; unclear D gene. CDR3 sequence (DNA): TGTGCCAGCAGCGTAGAGGCATCCTACGAGCAGTACTTC. Residues: CASSVEASYEQYF.